The source of this T cell receptor beta chain is a study of T-cell memory formation after mild COVID-19. TCRdb re-called the 5' RACE reads through MiXCR, storing one row per CDR3 protein. The data contain 250,000 to 300,000 distinct CDR3 sequences, roughly 15% of them singletons. This clonotype was recorded many times. Germline V lookup: CDR1 SGHRS, CDR2 YFSETQ. CDR3 length: 15 amino acids. V was clipped by 0 bases and J by 3 bases, with 10 bases between them. The receptor comes from a man younger than 30 who had mild COVID-19 (a few samples of this study predate the infection). Cell type and time point are not known. The chain joins TRBV5-1 to TRBJ2-1, with D hard to call. Material: PBMCs or a T cell subset sorted from them (not recorded which). The CDR3 region is CASSLVRNDYNEQFF. The CDR3 DNA reads as TGCGCCAGCAGCTTGGTCCGCAACGACTACAATGAGCAGTTCTTC.